One and the same sample provided the 4 T cell receptor beta chains below, sequenced in a study of response to subunit inactivated influenza vaccine. Using its own MiXCR run on the RT-PCR reads, TCRdb lists one record per CDR3 protein. The table lists 650,000 to 800,000 distinct CDR3 sequences, approximately 14% of them singletons. The input for sequencing was PBMCs from blood, taken around 14 days before vaccination. These receptors all stem from a man in his fifties who received an inactivated influenza vaccine.

Regarding this clonotype: One end of the junction varies from germline; a read error may be responsible. The chain recombines TRBV12-3 or TRBV12-4 with TRBJ2-1; 13 bases are a match to TRBD2. This CDR3 has 19 residues. In nucleotides, the CDR3 is TGTACCAGCAGTCCCTCCCCTGGACTAGCGGGGGTTTCCTACAATGAGCAGTTCTTC. It translates to CTSSPSPGLAGVSYNEQFF.

This clonotype was seen only a few times. CDR3 sequence reads: CASSLADPGNTGELFF. CDR3 DNA sequence: TGTGCCAGCAGTTTGGCCGATCCGGGGAACACCGGGGAGCTGTTTTTT. The V and J genes are TRBV12-3 or TRBV12-4 and TRBJ2-2; D unresolved. V was clipped by 3 bases and J by 1 base, with 12 bases between them. The CDR3 sequence is 16 residues long.

CDR3 sequence (DNA): TGTGCCAGCAGCCAAGCCGAGACAAGCTATGGCTACACCTTC. Encoded protein: CASSQAETSYGYTF. The chain combines TRBV3-1 with TRBJ1-2; no clear D. The CDR3 is made up of 14 amino acids. Germline CDR1 is LGHDT and CDR2 is YNNKEL (reference sequence). The V end lost 1 base, the J end lost 4 bases, and 10 bases lay between the germline ends. Looking up the rest from reference TRBV3-1 and TRBJ1-2 gives the full variable domain: DTAVSQTPKYLVTQMGNDKSIKCEQNLGHDTMYWYKQDSKKFLKIMFSYNNKELIINETVPNRFSPKSPDKAHLNLHINSLELGDSAVYFCASSQAETSYGYTFGSGTRLTVV.

The gene calls are TRBV29-1 and TRBJ2-1, with D perhaps being TRBD1 or TRBD2 (5 bases each). This CDR3 has 13 amino acids. Germline lookup yields CDR1 SQVTM and CDR2 ANQGSEA. The CDR3 loop reads CSTGTRMSGEQFF. The CDR3 DNA is TGCAGTACCGGGACCCGCATGAGTGGTGAGCAGTTCTTC.